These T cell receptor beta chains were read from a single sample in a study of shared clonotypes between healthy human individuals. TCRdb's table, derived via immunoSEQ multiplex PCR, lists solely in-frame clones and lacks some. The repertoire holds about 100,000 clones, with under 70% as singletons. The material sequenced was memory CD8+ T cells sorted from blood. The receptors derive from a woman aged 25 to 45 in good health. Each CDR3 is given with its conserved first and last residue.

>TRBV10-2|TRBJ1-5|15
CASSEELIANQPQHF
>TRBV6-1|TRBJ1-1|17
CASSESISQAVNTEAFF
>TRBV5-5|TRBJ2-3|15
CASSRQGSMTDTQYF
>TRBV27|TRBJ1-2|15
CASSHGTGGNYGYTF
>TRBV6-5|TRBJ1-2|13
CASSQWTRDGYTF
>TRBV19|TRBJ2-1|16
CASTDRGTTSGNEQFF
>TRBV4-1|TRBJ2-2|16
CASSQYTPPNTGELFF
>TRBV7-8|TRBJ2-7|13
CASSPGGLDEQYF
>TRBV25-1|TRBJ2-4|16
CASSGGQGSLANIQYF
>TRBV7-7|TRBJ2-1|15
CASSLVPALYNEQFF
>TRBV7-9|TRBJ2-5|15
CASSEGAGGKKTQYF
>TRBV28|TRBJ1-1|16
CASSFVLGEGISEAFF
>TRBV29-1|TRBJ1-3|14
CSVAIQGPGNTIYF
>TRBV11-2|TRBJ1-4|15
CAINFGGSANEKLFF
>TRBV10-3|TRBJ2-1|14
CAINHDAGADEQFF
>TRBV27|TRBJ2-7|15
CASTSSRAAAYEQYF
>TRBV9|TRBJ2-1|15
CASSAWTGAYNEQFF
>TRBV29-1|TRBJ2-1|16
CSVMPPDPRAYNEQFF
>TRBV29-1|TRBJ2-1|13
CSVVLAGSHEQFF
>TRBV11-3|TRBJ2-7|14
CASSPRQGSYEQYF
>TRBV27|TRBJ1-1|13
CASRQISGAEAFF
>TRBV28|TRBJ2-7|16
CASSQLVLAHPYEQYF
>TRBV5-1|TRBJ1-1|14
CASSFVQLDTEAFF
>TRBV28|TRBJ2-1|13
CASRSGTINEQFF
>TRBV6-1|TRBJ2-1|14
CASSVSGQGLEQFF
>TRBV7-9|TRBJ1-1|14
CASSPQWGGTEAFF
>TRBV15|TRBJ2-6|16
CATSRAQGSGANVLTF
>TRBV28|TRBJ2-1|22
CASSFPNVGATSGSRAYNEQFF
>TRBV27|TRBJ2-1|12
CASSIGLNEQFF
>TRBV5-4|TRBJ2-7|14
CASSLKATANKQYF
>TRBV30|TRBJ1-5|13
CAWSLGNNQPQHF
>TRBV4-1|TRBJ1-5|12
CASSLPNQPQHF
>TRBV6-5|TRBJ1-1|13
CASSYDRNTEAFF
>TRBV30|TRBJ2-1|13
CAWSVSGRNEQFF
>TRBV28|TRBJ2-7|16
CASRTAANGPDYEQYF
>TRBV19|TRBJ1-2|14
CASSAAGLPYGYTF
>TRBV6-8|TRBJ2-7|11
CASSYSSEQYF
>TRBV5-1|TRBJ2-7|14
CASSWRTRRYEQYF
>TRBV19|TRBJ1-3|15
CASRGADFLGNTIYF
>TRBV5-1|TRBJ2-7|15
CASSSNGRGAYEQYF
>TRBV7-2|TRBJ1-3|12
CASSFSGNTIYF
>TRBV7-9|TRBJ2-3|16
CASSHPRAGGTDTQYF
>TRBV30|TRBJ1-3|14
CAWSGGTVGNTIYF
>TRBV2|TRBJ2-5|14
CASSPWTGRGTQYF
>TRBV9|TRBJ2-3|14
CASSVGGGSDTQYF
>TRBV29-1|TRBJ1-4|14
CSVDFWGSGEKLFF
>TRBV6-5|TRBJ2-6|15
CASSYSTDGANVLTF
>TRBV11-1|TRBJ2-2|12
CASTEDTGELFF
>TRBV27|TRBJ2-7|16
CASSLTWTGTSYEQYF
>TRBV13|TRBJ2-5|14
CASSHDSSGGSQYF
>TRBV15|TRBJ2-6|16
CATSRDRGSGANVLTF
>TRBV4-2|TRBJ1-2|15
CASSQDRDLNYGYTF
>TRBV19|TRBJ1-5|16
CASSIRGWELNQPQHF
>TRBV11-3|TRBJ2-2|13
CASRGRNTGELFF
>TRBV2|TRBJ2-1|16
CASQLATSRPHNEQFF
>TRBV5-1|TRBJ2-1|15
CASSLDSSSYNEQFF
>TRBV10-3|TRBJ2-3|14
CAISESLDADTQYF
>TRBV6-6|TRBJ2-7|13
CASSYGDGYEQYF
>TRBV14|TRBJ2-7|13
CASRKGPTYEQYF
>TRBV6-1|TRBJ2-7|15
CASSEAGQVPYEQYF